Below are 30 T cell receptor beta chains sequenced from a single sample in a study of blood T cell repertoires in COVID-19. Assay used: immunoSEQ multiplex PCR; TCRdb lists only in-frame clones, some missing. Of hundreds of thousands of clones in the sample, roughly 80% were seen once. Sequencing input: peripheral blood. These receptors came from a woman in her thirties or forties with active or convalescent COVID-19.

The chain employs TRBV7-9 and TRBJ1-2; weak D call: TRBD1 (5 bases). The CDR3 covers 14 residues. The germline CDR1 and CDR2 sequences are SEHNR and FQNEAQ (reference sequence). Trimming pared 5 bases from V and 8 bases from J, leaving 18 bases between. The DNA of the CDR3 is TGTGCCAGCAGCCCAGGGACTCCCTTTTACGGCTACACCTTC. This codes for CASSPGTPFYGYTF.

CDR3 sequence: CSVDVVSGNTIYF. Here the CDR3 DNA reads TGCAGCGTTGACGTTGTATCTGGAAACACCATATATTTT. V gene TRBV29-1 combines with J gene TRBJ1-3; D gene uncertain. V was clipped by 3 bases and J by 1 base, with 7 bases between them. CDR3 length equals 13 residues. Germline-derived CDR1 and CDR2 are SQVTM and ANQGSEA.

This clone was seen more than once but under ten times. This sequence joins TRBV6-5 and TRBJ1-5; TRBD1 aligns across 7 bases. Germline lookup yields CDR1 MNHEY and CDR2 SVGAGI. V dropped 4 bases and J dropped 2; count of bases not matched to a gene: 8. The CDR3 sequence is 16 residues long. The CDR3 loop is CASSSDRDVGNQPQHF. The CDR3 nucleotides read TGTGCCAGCAGTTCCGACAGGGATGTTGGCAATCAGCCCCAGCATTTT.

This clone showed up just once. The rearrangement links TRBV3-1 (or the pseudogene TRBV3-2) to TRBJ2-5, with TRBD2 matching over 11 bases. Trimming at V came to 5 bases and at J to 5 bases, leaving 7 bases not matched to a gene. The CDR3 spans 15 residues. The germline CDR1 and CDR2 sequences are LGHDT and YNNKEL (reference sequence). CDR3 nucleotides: TGTGCCAGCAGCTCGACTAGCGGGACCGGGGAGACCCAGTACTTC. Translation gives CASSSTSGTGETQYF.

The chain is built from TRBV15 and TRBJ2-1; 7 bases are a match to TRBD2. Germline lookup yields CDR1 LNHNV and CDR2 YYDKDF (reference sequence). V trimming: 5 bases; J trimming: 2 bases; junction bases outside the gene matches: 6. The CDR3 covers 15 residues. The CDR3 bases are TGTGCCACCAGCGTGGATCGGGGGGCCTACAATGAGCAGTTCTTC. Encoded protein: CATSVDRGAYNEQFF.

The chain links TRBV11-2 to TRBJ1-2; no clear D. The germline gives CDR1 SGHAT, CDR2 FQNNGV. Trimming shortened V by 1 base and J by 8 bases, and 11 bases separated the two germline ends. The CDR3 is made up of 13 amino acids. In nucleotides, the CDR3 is TGTGCCAGCAGCTTAGTTGAAGGGAGAGGCTACACCTTC. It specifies CASSLVEGRGYTF.

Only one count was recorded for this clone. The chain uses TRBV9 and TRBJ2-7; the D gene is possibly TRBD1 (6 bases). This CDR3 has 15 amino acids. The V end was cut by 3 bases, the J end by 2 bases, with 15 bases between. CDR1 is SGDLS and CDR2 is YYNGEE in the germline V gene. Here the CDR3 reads CASSDGQRGTYEQYF. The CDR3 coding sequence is TGTGCCAGCAGCGACGGACAAAGGGGGACCTACGAGCAGTACTTC.

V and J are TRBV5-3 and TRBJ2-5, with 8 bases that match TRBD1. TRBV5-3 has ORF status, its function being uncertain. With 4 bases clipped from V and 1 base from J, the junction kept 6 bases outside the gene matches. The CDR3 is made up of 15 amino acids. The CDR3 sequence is CARSPGQGCQETQYF. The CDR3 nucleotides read TGTGCCAGAAGCCCCGGACAGGGTTGCCAAGAGACCCAGTACTTC.

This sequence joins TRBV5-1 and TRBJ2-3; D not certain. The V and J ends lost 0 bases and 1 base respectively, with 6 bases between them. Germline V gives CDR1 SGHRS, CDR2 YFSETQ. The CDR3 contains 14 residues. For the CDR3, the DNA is TGCGCCAGCAGCTTGGCCTCCGGCACAGATACGCAGTATTTT. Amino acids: CASSLASGTDTQYF.

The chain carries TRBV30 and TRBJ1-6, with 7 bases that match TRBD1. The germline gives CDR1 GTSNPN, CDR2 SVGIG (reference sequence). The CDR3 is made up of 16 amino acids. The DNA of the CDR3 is TGTGCGCTGCTTCCCAGAGGGGGCATCTATAATTCACCCCTCCACTTT. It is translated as CALLPRGGIYNSPLHF.

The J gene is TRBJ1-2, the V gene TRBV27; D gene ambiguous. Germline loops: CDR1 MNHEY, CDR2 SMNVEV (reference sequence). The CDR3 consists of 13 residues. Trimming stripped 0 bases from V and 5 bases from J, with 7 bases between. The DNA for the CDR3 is TGTGCCAGCAGTTTATCCGGGGTTTATGGCTACACCTTC. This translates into CASSLSGVYGYTF.

CDR3: CASSVDIVNTEAFF. CDR3 in DNA: TGTGCCAGCAGCGTCGACATCGTGAACACTGAAGCTTTCTTT. V gene TRBV9 combines with J gene TRBJ1-1, with unresolved D. V was clipped by 2 bases and J by 0 bases, with 8 bases between them. The CDR3 totals 14 residues. Per germline, CDR1 SGDLS and CDR2 YYNGEE.

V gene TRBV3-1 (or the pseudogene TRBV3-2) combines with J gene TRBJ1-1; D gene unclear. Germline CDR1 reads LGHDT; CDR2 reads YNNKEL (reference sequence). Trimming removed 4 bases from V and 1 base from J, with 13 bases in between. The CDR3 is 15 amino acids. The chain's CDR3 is CASSPRSSSNTEAFF. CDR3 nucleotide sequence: TGTGCCAGCAGCCCCCGGAGCAGTTCGAACACTGAAGCTTTCTTT.

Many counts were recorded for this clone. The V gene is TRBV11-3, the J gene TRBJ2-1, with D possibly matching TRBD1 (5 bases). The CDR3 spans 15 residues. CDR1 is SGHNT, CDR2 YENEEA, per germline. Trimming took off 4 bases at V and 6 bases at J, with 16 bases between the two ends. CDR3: CASSSGSIGANEQFF. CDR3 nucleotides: TGTGCCAGCAGCTCTGGGTCCATTGGGGCCAATGAGCAGTTCTTC.

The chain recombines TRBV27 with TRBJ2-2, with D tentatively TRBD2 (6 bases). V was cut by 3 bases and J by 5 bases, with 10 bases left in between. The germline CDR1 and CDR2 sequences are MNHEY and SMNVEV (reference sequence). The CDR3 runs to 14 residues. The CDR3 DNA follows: TGTGCCAGCAGTTTCATGGGGGGTACCGGGGAGCTGTTTTTT. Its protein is CASSFMGGTGELFF.

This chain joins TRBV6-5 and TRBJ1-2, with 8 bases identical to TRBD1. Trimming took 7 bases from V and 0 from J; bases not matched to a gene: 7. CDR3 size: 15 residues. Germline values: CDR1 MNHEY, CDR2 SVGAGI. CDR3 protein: CASTQGASANYGYTF. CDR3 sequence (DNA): TGTGCCAGCACGCAGGGGGCCTCCGCTAACTATGGCTACACCTTC.

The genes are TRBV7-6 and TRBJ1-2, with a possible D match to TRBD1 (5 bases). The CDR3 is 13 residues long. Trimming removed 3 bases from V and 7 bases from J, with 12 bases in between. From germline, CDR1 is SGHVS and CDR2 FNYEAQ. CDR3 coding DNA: TGTGCCAGCAGCTTGGGTGGGGCTGGTGGCTACACCTTC. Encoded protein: CASSLGGAGGYTF.

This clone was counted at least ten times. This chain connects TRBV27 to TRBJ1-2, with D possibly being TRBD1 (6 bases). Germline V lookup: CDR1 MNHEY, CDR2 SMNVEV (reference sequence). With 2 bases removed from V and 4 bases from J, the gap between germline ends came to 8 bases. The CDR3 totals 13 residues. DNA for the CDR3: TGTGCCAGCAGTTTAGACAGGAGCTATGGCTACACCTTC. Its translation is CASSLDRSYGYTF.

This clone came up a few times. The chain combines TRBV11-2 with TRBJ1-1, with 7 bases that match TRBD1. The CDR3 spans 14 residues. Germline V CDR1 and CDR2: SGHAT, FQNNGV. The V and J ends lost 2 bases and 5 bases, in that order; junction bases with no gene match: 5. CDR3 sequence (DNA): TGTGCCAGCAGCTTAATGACAGGGCGAACTGAAGCTTTCTTT. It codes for CASSLMTGRTEAFF.

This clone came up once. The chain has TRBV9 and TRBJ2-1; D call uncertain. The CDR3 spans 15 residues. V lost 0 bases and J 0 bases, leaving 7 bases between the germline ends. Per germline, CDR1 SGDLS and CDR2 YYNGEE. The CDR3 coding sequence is TGTGCCAGCAGCGTAGAACTAAGCTCCTACAATGAGCAGTTCTTC. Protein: CASSVELSSYNEQFF. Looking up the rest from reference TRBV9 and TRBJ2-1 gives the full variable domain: DSGVTQTPKHLITATGQRVTLRCSPRSGDLSVYWYQQSLDQGLQFLIQYYNGEERAKGNILERFSAQQFPDLHSELNLSSLELGDSALYFCASSVELSSYNEQFFGPGTRLTVL.

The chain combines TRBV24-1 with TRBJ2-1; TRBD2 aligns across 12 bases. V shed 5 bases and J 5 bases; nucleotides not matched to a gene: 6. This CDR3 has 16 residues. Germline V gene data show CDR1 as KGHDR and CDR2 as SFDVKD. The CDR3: CATSANLAGGNNEQFF. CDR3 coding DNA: TGTGCCACCAGTGCCAACCTAGCGGGGGGGAACAATGAGCAGTTCTTC.

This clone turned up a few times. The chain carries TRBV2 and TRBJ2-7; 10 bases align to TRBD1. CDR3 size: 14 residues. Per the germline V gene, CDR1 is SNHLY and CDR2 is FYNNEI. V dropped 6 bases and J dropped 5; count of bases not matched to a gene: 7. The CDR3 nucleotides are TGTGCCAGCAGGGCCGACAGGGGGCGCCACGAGCAGTACGTC. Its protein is CASRADRGRHEQYV.

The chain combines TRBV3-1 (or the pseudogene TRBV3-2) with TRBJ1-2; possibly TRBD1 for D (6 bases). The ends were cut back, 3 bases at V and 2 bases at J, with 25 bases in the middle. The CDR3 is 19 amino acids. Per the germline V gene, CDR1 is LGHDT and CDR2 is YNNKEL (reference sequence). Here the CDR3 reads CASSQVPGHRWRSNYGYTF. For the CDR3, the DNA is TGTGCCAGCAGCCAGGTTCCGGGACACCGGTGGAGAAGCAACTATGGCTACACCTTC.

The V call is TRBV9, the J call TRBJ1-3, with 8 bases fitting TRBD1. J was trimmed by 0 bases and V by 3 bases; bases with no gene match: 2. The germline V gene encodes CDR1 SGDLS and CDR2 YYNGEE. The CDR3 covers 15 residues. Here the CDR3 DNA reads TGTGCCAGCAGCGGTGGGACAGGCTCTGGAAACACCATATATTTT. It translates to CASSGGTGSGNTIYF.

The chain's CDR3 is CASRKSTGGDGQETQYF. The DNA for the CDR3 is TGTGCCAGTAGAAAATCAACAGGGGGGGACGGCCAAGAGACCCAGTACTTC. The genes are TRBV19 and TRBJ2-5; tentatively, D is TRBD1 (8 bases). The CDR3 is 17 amino acids. V was clipped by 6 bases and J by 1 base, with 21 bases between them. Germline V gives CDR1 LNHDA, CDR2 SQIVND (reference sequence).

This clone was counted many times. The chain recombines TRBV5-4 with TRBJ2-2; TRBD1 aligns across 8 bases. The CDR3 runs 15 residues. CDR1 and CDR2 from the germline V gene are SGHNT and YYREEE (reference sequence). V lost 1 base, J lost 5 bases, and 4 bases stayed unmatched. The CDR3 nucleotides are TGTGCCAGCAGCTTGTTCCAGGGGGCTACCGGGGAGCTGTTTTTT. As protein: CASSLFQGATGELFF.

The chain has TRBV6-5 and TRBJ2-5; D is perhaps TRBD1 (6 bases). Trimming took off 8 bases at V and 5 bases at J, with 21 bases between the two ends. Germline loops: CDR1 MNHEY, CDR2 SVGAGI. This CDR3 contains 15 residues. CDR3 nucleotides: TGTGCCAGCTCTACGGGCAGGGGCGTGGGGGAGACCCAGTACTTC. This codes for CASSTGRGVGETQYF.

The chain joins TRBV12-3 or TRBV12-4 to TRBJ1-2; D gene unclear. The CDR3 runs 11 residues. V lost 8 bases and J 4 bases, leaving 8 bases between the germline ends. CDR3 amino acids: CASAISYGYTF. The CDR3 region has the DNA TGTGCCAGCGCCATCAGCTATGGCTACACCTTC.

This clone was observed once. The CDR3 sequence: CASRRDRGTDTQYF. The CDR3, as DNA: TGTGCCAGCAGACGCGACAGAGGCACAGATACGCAGTATTTT. V usage is TRBV5-4 and J usage is TRBJ2-3; a possible D gene is TRBD1 (5 bases). The CDR3 consists of 14 residues. Trimming removed 5 bases from V and 1 base from J, with 11 bases in between. Germline CDR1 reads SGHNT; CDR2 reads YYREEE (reference sequence).

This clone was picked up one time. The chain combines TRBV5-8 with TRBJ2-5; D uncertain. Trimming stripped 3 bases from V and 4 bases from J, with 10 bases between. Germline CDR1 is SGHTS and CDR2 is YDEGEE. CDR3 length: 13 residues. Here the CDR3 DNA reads TGTGCCAGCAGCTCCCGGGTGGGAGAGACCCAGTACTTC. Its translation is CASSSRVGETQYF.